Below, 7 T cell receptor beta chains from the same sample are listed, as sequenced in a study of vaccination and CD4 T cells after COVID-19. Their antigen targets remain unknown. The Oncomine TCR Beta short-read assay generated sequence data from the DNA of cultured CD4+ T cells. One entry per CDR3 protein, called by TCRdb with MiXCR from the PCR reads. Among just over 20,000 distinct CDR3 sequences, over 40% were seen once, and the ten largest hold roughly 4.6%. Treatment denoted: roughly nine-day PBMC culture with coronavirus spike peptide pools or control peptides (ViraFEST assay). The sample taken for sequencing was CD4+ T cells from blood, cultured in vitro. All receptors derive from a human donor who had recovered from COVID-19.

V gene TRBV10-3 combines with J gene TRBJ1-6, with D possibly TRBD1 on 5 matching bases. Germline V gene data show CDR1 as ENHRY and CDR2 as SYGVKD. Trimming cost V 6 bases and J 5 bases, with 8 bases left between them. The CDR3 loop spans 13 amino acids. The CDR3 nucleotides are TGTGCCATCAGCGGGGGAAATAATTCACCCCTCCACTTT. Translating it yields CAISGGNNSPLHF.

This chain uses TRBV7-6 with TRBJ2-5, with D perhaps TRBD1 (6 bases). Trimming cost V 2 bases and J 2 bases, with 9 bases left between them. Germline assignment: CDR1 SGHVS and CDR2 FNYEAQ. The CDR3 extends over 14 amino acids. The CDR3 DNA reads TGTGCCAGCAGCTTACAGGGGATTCAAGAGACCCAGTACTTC. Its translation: CASSLQGIQETQYF. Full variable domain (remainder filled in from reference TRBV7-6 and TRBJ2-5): GAGVSQSPRYKVTKRGQDVALRCDPISGHVSLYWYRQALGQGPEFLTYFNYEAQQDKSGLPNDRFSAERPEGSISTLTIQRTEQRDSAMYRCASSLQGIQETQYFGPGTRLLVL.

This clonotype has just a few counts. CDR3 region: CASSPTGGRADFYEQYF. CDR3 DNA sequence: TGTGCCAGCAGCCCAACCGGTGGGAGAGCCGACTTCTACGAGCAGTACTTC. The chain is built from TRBV7-2 and TRBJ2-7; D possibly corresponds to TRBD2 (5 bases). The V gene lost 5 bases and the J gene lost 3 bases, with 23 bases spanning the gap. The CDR3 sequence is 17 residues long. Germline V gene sequence: CDR1 SGHTA, CDR2 FQGNSA.

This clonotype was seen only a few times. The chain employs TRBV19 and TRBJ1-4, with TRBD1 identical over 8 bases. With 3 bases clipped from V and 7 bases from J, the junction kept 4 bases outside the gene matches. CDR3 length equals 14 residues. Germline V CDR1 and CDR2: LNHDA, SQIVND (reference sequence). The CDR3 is CASSIGQGREKLFF. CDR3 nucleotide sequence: TGTGCCAGTAGTATTGGACAGGGTCGTGAAAAACTGTTTTTT.

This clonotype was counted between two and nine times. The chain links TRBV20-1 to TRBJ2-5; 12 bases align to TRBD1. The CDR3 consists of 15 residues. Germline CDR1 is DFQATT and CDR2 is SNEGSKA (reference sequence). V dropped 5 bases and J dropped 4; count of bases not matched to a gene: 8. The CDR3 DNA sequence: TGCAGTGCTTTTCGGGACAGGGGGCGCCCAGAGACCCAGTACTTC. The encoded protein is CSAFRDRGRPETQYF.

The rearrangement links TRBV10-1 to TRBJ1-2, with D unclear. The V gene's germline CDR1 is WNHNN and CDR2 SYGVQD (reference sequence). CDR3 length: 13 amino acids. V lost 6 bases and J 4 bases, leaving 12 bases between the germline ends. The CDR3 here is CASSYNSPYGYTF. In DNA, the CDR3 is TGCGCCAGCAGCTACAATTCCCCCTATGGCTACACCTTC.

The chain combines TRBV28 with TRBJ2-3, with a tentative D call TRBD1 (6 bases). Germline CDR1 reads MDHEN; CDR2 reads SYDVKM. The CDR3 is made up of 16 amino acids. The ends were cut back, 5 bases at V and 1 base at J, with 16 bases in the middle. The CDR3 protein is CASSPLPGAGTDTQYF. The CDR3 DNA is TGTGCCAGCAGTCCCCTCCCAGGGGCTGGCACAGATACGCAGTATTTT.